A selection of T cell receptor beta chains follows, all from one sample in a study of cytomegalovirus exposure and HLA in healthy donors. Sequencing was performed with immunoSEQ multiplex PCR; in TCRdb, only in-frame clones are kept and a portion is missing. The sample holds roughly 150,000 clones, roughly 70% seen once. Material for sequencing was PBMCs. These receptors all come from a man aged 60 to 75 in good health and CMV-seronegative. The CDR3 runs from the conserved cysteine through the conserved F or W. A D gene is named only where the DNA matches it firmly. Where a row states a size, it is once, few, many or the class of an expanded clone; other rows omit it.

d_call clone_size j_call v_call cdr3_aa cdr3_nt
- few TRBJ2-3 TRBV5-3 CARSLAYNRDKVNTDTQYF TGTGCCAGAAGCTTGGCTTACAACCGGGACAAGGTTAACACAGATACGCAGTATTTT
- - TRBJ2-2 TRBV5-4 CASSLRQVAGELFF TGTGCCAGCAGCTTGCGACAGGTAGCCGGGGAGCTGTTTTTT
TRBD2 - TRBJ2-1 TRBV19 CASSIAAGDNEQFF TGTGCCAGTAGTATAGCGGCGGGAGACAATGAGCAGTTCTTC
- - TRBJ2-3 TRBV7-9 CASSLLGLASQRRDTQYF TGTGCCAGCAGCTTATTGGGGCTCGCTTCTCAACGCCGAGATACGCAGTATTTT
- once TRBJ1-6 TRBV9 CASSVHPGSDSPLHF TGTGCCAGCAGCGTACATCCAGGGTCAGATTCACCCCTCCACTTT
TRBD2 - TRBJ2-1 TRBV30 CAWSVPGLASYNEQFF TGTGCCTGGAGTGTTCCCGGACTAGCCTCCTACAATGAGCAGTTCTTC
- - TRBJ2-6 TRBV5-1 CASSGVDIDGANVLTF TGCGCCAGCAGCGGGGTGGACATTGATGGGGCCAACGTCCTGACTTTC
TRBD1 - TRBJ1-1 TRBV19 CASSERTGVMNTEAFF TGTGCCAGTAGTGAACGGACAGGAGTAATGAACACTGAAGCTTTCTTT
- - TRBJ1-2 TRBV6-4 CASSDLRARGYTF TGTGCCAGCAGTGACCTGAGAGCTAGGGGCTACACCTTC
- - TRBJ2-1 TRBV19 CASSSGLWQGQFF TGTGCCAGTAGTTCGGGACTCTGGCAGGGGCAGTTCTTC
- - TRBJ2-1 TRBV2 CASRRDQDEQFF TGTGCCAGCAGGCGAGACCAGGATGAGCAGTTCTTC
TRBD1 - TRBJ1-3 TRBV5-4 CASSLANGQGRNTIYF TGTGCCAGCAGCTTGGCCAACGGACAGGGCAGAAACACCATATATTTT
TRBD2 - TRBJ2-5 TRBV10-3 CAISELGTSGKGQETQYF TGTGCCATCAGTGAGTTAGGGACTAGCGGGAAGGGTCAAGAGACCCAGTACTTC
TRBD1 - TRBJ2-2 TRBV5-1 CASSLEGTGKTGELFF TGCGCCAGCAGCTTAGAAGGGACAGGGAAGACCGGGGAGCTGTTTTTT
- - TRBJ1-4 TRBV7-2 CASSLGPTVTTALFF TGTGCCAGCAGCTTAGGACCGACAGTCACAACAGCACTGTTTTTT
TRBD1 - TRBJ2-6 TRBV7-8 CASSLERILWGQPSSGANVLTF TGTGCCAGCAGCTTAGAACGGATATTGTGGGGACAGCCAAGCTCTGGGGCCAACGTCCTGACTTTC
- few TRBJ1-1 TRBV5-1 CASSLGAGVNTEAFF TGCGCCAGCAGCTTGGGCGCAGGGGTAAACACTGAAGCTTTCTTT
- - TRBJ2-1 TRBV19 CASRPGTRVGDEQFF TGTGCCAGTAGACCCGGGACTCGGGTCGGGGATGAGCAGTTCTTC
TRBD1 - TRBJ1-1 TRBV27 CASSFGFEGDRENTEAFF TGTGCCAGCAGTTTCGGGTTTGAAGGGGACAGGGAGAACACTGAAGCTTTCTTT
- - TRBJ1-5 TRBV6-5 CASTRGDNQPQHF TGTGCCAGCACCCGGGGGGACAATCAGCCCCAGCATTTT
- - TRBJ1-4 TRBV30 CAWSVQEKLFF TGTGCCTGGAGTGTACAAGAAAAACTGTTTTTT
- - TRBJ1-4 TRBV7-8 CASSLSGLTNEKLFF TGTGCCAGCAGCTTAAGCGGATTAACTAATGAAAAACTGTTTTTT
TRBD2 once TRBJ2-1 TRBV11-2 CASSFRLPGTSGSQDEQFF TGTGCCAGCAGCTTCCGACTACCTGGGACTAGCGGGAGTCAGGATGAGCAGTTCTTC
TRBD2 - TRBJ2-3 TRBV10-3 CAISPGTSGTDTQYF TGTGCCATCAGCCCGGGGACTAGCGGGACGGATACGCAGTATTTT
TRBD1 - TRBJ2-7 TRBV27 CASSGGQYSYEQYF TGTGCCAGCAGTGGGGGACAGTACTCCTACGAGCAGTACTTC
- - TRBJ2-2 TRBV4-2 CASSQAGAEYTGELFF TGTGCCAGCAGCCAAGCAGGGGCGGAGTACACCGGGGAGCTGTTTTTT
- - TRBJ2-5 TRBV2 CASYDFGETQYF TGTGCCAGCTATGACTTCGGAGAGACCCAGTACTTC
- - TRBJ2-7 TRBV5-6 CASSLPPLITGYEQYF TGTGCCAGCAGCTTGCCCCCCCTAATTACAGGGTACGAGCAGTACTTC
- - TRBJ2-6 TRBV28 CASSRLGPSFGANVLTF TGTGCCAGCAGTCGACTGGGTCCATCGTTCGGGGCCAACGTCCTGACTTTC
- - TRBJ2-1 TRBV29-1 CSVVGFRGGNEQFF TGCAGCGTTGTTGGATTTAGGGGTGGCAATGAGCAGTTCTTC
TRBD2 few TRBJ2-2 TRBV9 CASSPTGTSGGNTGELFF TGTGCCAGCAGCCCCACCGGGACTAGCGGGGGTAACACCGGGGAGCTGTTTTTT
- - TRBJ2-3 TRBV19 CASSTDTSTDTQYF TGTGCCAGTAGTACCGACACTAGCACAGATACGCAGTATTTT
- few TRBJ1-1 TRBV19 CASRYGEETEAFF TGTGCCAGTAGATATGGAGAGGAGACTGAAGCTTTCTTT
- - TRBJ2-3 TRBV2 CASSEAGYTDTQYF TGTGCCAGCAGTGAGGCAGGATACACAGATACGCAGTATTTT
- - TRBJ1-1 TRBV28 CASSLIDGMNTEAFF TGTGCCAGCAGTTTAATCGACGGGATGAACACTGAAGCTTTCTTT
- - TRBJ1-1 TRBV7-3 CASSSGLQNTEAFF TGTGCCAGCAGCTCGGGACTTCAGAACACTGAAGCTTTCTTT
TRBD2 - TRBJ2-7 TRBV14 CASSHPLAGVREQYF TGTGCCAGCAGCCACCCTCTAGCGGGAGTACGCGAGCAGTACTTC
- - TRBJ2-7 TRBV28 CASASVAVNSYEQYF TGTGCCAGCGCCAGTGTAGCGGTAAACTCCTACGAGCAGTACTTC
- - TRBJ2-3 TRBV5-1 CASSLEVPAGTSTDTQYF TGCGCCAGCAGCTTGGAGGTTCCCGCAGGGACTAGCACAGATACGCAGTATTTT
TRBD1 - TRBJ1-5 TRBV7-6 CASSLGTGASNQPQHF TGTGCCAGCAGCTTAGGCACAGGGGCGAGCAATCAGCCCCAGCATTTT
TRBD1 - TRBJ1-1 TRBV5-1 CASGTGLGTEAFF TGCGCCTCCGGGACAGGGCTAGGAACTGAAGCTTTCTTT
- few TRBJ1-4 TRBV5-1 CASSLESGNEKLFF TGCGCCAGCAGCTTGGAGTCAGGAAATGAAAAACTGTTTTTT
TRBD1 once TRBJ2-2 TRBV7-2 CASSTRQGNTGELFF TGTGCCAGCAGTACTAGACAGGGGAACACCGGGGAGCTGTTTTTT
TRBD1 - TRBJ2-5 TRBV11-2 CASSQDRSGQETQYF TGTGCCAGCAGCCAGGACAGGTCAGGCCAAGAGACCCAGTACTTC
TRBD1 few TRBJ2-7 TRBV19 CASSPTGSYEQYF TGTGCCAGTAGCCCGACAGGGTCCTACGAGCAGTACTTC
TRBD1 - TRBJ1-2 TRBV19 CASSILRDRGPTNYGYTF TGTGCCAGTAGTATTCTTCGGGACAGGGGACCCACTAACTATGGCTACACCTTC
TRBD1 - TRBJ2-7 TRBV6-5 CASRKRDRGAYEQYF TGTGCCAGCAGGAAAAGGGACAGGGGGGCCTACGAGCAGTACTTC
TRBD1 once TRBJ1-2 TRBV7-3 CASSPPTGVGYTF TGTGCCAGCAGCCCACCAACAGGGGTTGGCTACACCTTC
TRBD1 few TRBJ2-5 TRBV28 CATNKQGAPGETQYF TGTGCCACCAACAAACAGGGGGCTCCGGGAGAGACCCAGTACTTC
- - TRBJ1-2 TRBV7-2 CASSLVVSGGNYGYTF TGTGCCAGCAGCTTAGTCGTCTCGGGGGGGAACTATGGCTACACCTTC
TRBD1 - TRBJ2-7 TRBV19 CASSGQGYEQYF TGTGCCAGTAGTGGACAGGGGTACGAGCAGTACTTC
TRBD2 - TRBJ2-2 TRBV4-3 CASSQDRGASGRELFF TGCGCCAGCAGCCAAGATAGGGGGGCTAGCGGGAGGGAGCTGTTTTTT
- few TRBJ1-4 TRBV6-1 CASSALQGPNEKLFF TGTGCCAGCAGTGCCTTACAGGGTCCTAATGAAAAACTGTTTTTT
TRBD1 - TRBJ1-2 TRBV19 CASSIVRVGTGLRNYGYTF TGTGCCAGTAGTATAGTCCGGGTCGGGACAGGGCTGAGGAACTATGGCTACACCTTC
- - TRBJ2-5 TRBV14 CASSQDFTVETQYF TGTGCCAGCAGCCAAGATTTCACGGTTGAGACCCAGTACTTC
- - TRBJ1-2 TRBV6-6 CASSSSSSGRPF TGTGCCAGCAGTTCCTCCTCGAGCGGGCGGCCCTTC
- few TRBJ1-4 TRBV30 CACRGLLNEKLFF TGTGCCTGCCGGGGACTGCTTAATGAAAAACTGTTTTTT
- - TRBJ1-1 TRBV15 CATSRWGQGSDSEAFF TGTGCCACCAGCAGATGGGGGCAGGGGAGCGACTCTGAAGCTTTCTTT
- - TRBJ2-1 TRBV11-1 CASSSRGMGRNEQFF TGTGCCAGCAGCTCCCGGGGGATGGGGCGCAATGAGCAGTTCTTC